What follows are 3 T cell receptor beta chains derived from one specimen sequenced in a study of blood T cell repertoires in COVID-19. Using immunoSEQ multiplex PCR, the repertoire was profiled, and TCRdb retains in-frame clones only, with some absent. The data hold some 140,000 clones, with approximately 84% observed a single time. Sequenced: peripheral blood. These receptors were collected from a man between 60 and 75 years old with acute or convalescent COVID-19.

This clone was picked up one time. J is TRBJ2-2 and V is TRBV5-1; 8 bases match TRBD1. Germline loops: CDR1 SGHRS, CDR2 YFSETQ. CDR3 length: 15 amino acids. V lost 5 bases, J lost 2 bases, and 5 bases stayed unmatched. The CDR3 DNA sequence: TGCGCCAGCAGGACCGGGACAGGTAACACCGGGGAGCTGTTTTTT. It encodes CASRTGTGNTGELFF.

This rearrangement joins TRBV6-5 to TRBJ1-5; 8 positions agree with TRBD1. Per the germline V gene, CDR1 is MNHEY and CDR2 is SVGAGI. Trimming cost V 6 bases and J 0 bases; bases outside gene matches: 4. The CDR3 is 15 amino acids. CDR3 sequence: CASSGQGYSNQPQHF. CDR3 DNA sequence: TGTGCCAGCAGCGGACAGGGATATAGCAATCAGCCCCAGCATTTT.

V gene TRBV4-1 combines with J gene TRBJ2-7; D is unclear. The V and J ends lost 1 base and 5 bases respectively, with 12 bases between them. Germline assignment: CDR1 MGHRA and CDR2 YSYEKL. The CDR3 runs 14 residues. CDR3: CASSQGLSPNEQYF. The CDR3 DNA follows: TGCGCCAGCAGCCAAGGTTTGTCCCCCAACGAGCAGTACTTC.